Listed here are 2 T cell receptor beta chains from one sample, sequenced in a study of molecular identifiers for immune sequencing clone quantification. A single record per CDR3 protein comes from TCRdb applying MiXCR to the PCR reads. The repertoire holds more than 450,000 distinct CDR3 sequences, with about a fifth as singletons. Sequences were obtained from naive CD8+ T cells from blood, with Jurkat cell RNA spiked in. Subset given: FACS-sorted CD8+CD4-CCR7+CD45RA+ naive T cells. Receptors were obtained from a human donor in good health. Some libraries in this study had Jurkat cell RNA spiked in.

V is TRBV5-4 and J is TRBJ1-6; D unresolved. Germline V CDR1 and CDR2: SGHNT, YYREEE (reference sequence). Deletions cut 0 bases from V and 6 bases from J, with 7 bases between. CDR3 length equals 14 residues. The CDR3 sequence is CASSLGLSNSPLHF. CDR3 DNA: TGTGCCAGCAGCTTGGGCCTCTCTAATTCACCCCTCCACTTT.

This clonotype was counted ten times or more. The V and J genes are TRBV4-2 and TRBJ1-1; D remains unclear. The CDR3 is made up of 14 amino acids. The germline V and J ends were trimmed by 3 bases and 1 base, with 9 bases remaining between them. CDR1 and CDR2 (germline): LGHNA, YNFKEQ. The CDR3 coding sequence is TGTGCCAGCAGCCATGGGGTCGCGAACACTGAAGCTTTCTTT. It is translated as CASSHGVANTEAFF.